These 8 T cell receptor beta chains share one sample of origin, sequenced in a study of technical replicates of blood from a handful of donors. Profiled with immunoSEQ multiplex PCR; TCRdb holds only in-frame clones, not every one. The sample carries over 10,000 clones, approximately 93% recorded once. Sample: PBMCs. The origin of the receptors is a human donor in good health.

The chain joins TRBV19 to TRBJ2-7, with D tentatively TRBD1 (5 bases). Germline V CDR1 and CDR2: LNHDA, SQIVND (reference sequence). V lost 4 bases to trimming and J lost 3 bases, with 16 bases between them. This CDR3 region has 15 residues. The CDR3 nucleotides are TGTGCCAGTAGTACCCCCAAGGGGTCGGGCTACGAGCAGTACTTC. This translates into CASSTPKGSGYEQYF. The whole variable domain, filled in from reference TRBV19 and TRBJ2-7, reads DGGITQSPKYLFRKEGQNVTLSCEQNLNHDAMYWYRQDPGQGLRLIYYSQIVNDFQKGDIAEGYSVSREKKESFPLTVTSAQKNPTAFYLCASSTPKGSGYEQYFGPGTRLTVT.

This chain joins TRBV10-1 and TRBJ1-1, with D uncertain. CDR3 length: 13 residues. The V and J ends lost 5 bases and 2 bases respectively, with 9 bases between them. The germline V gene encodes CDR1 WNHNN and CDR2 SYGVQD (reference sequence). The DNA of the CDR3 is TGCGCCAGCAGTCCCAGGACTAACACTGAAGCTTTCTTT. Its protein is CASSPRTNTEAFF.

The chain joins TRBV7-8 to TRBJ2-2, with 7 bases matching TRBD2. CDR3 length: 15 residues. Germline assignment: CDR1 SGHVS and CDR2 FQNEAQ. V gave up 5 bases and J gave up 5 bases; unmatched junction bases: 8. This CDR3 is CASSIGGGYTGELFF. The CDR3, as DNA: TGTGCCAGCAGCATAGGCGGGGGATATACCGGGGAGCTGTTTTTT.

The V and J genes are TRBV25-1 and TRBJ2-7, with 10 bases identical to TRBD2. This CDR3 is built from 18 residues. CDR1 is MGHDK, CDR2 SYGVNS, per germline. The ends lost 5 bases at V and 3 bases at J; junction bases unmatched: 16. CDR3 residues: CASSKLAGAGADYYEQYF. The CDR3 region has the DNA TGTGCCAGCAGTAAGCTAGCGGGAGCGGGCGCAGATTACTACGAGCAGTACTTC.

The chain carries TRBV6-1 and TRBJ1-1, with a possible D match to TRBD1 (5 bases). The V end lost 3 bases, the J end lost 3 bases, and 14 bases lay between the germline ends. This CDR3 is built from 15 residues. CDR1 and CDR2 (germline): MNHNS, SASEGT. The CDR3 loop reads CASSEAAEGYTEAFF. CDR3 nucleotide sequence: TGTGCCAGCAGTGAGGCCGCGGAGGGGTACACTGAAGCTTTCTTT.

The gene calls are TRBV6-5 and TRBJ1-2; D possibly corresponds to TRBD1 (6 bases). The CDR3 runs 16 residues. CDR1 is MNHEY, CDR2 SVGAGI, per germline. Trimming removed 0 bases at V and 1 base at J, with 12 bases between. CDR3 nucleotide sequence: TGTGCCAGCAGTTACTCTTCACAGGGCGGTAACTATGGCTACACCTTC. The encoded protein is CASSYSSQGGNYGYTF.

The genes are TRBV7-8 and TRBJ2-3, with 10 bases that match TRBD2. The CDR3 sequence is 17 residues long. V shed 1 base and J 2 bases; nucleotides not matched to a gene: 6. The germline CDR1 and CDR2 sequences are SGHVS and FQNEAQ. The CDR3 sequence is CASSLGASGGLTDTQYF. CDR3 bases: TGTGCCAGCAGCTTAGGGGCTAGCGGGGGTCTCACAGATACGCAGTATTTT.

V and J are TRBV5-6 and TRBJ2-5, with D uncertain. The germline V and J ends were trimmed by 3 bases and 5 bases, with 5 bases remaining between them. The CDR3 is 11 residues long. CDR1 and CDR2 (germline): SGHDT, YYEEEE. CDR3 sequence reads: CASSSRETQYF. The CDR3 nucleotides read TGTGCCAGCAGCTCCCGTGAGACCCAGTACTTC.